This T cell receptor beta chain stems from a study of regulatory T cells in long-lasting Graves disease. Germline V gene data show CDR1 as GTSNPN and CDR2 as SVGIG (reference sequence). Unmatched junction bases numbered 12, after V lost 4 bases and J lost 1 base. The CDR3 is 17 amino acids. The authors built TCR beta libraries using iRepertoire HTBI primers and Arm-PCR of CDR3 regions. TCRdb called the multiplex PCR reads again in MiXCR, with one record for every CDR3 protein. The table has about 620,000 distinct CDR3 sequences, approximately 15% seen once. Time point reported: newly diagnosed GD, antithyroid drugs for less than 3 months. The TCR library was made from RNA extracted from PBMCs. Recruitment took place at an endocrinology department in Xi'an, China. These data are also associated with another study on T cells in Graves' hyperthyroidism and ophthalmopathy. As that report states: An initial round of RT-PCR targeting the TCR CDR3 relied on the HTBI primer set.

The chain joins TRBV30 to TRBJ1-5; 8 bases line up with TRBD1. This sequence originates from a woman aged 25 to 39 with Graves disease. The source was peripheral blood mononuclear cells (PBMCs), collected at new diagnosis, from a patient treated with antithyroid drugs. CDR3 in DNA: TGTGCCTGGAACGGACAGGGTGGGTGGGAGAGCAATCAGCCCCAGCATTTT. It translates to CAWNGQGGWESNQPQHF.